Listed below are T cell receptor beta chains from one sample, sequenced in a study of radiation and T cells in renal cell carcinoma. The method was immunoSEQ multiplex PCR; TCRdb's version includes in-frame clones alone and lacks a portion of them. The table lists some 120,000 clones, 75% to 85% of them singletons. The specimen was blood, collected from a patient whose treatment included radiotherapy and nephrectomy. The source of these receptors is a woman aged 55-70 years with renal cell carcinoma. CDR3s include the opening cysteine and the closing phenylalanine or tryptophan. Each record gives: CDR3 protein, CDR3 DNA, J gene, D gene, clone size, V gene, CDR3 length. D genes are given only for firm matches. Size values are once, few and many counts, or a class for expanded clones, and some rows have none.

CASSEASRNTQYF,TGTGCCAGCAGTGAGGCTAGTAGGAATACGCAGTATTTT,TRBJ2-3,-,-,TRBV6-1,13
CASSSSKNEQFF,TGTGCCAGTAGTAGTTCGAAAAATGAGCAGTTCTTC,TRBJ2-1,-,-,TRBV19,12
CASSSGGSDTQYF,TGTGCCAGTAGTAGCGGGGGGTCTGACACCCAGTACTTC,TRBJ2-5,TRBD2,-,TRBV19,13
CASSVVPEGVNYGYTF,TGTGCCAGCAGCGTAGTACCGGAGGGGGTTAACTATGGCTACACCTTC,TRBJ1-2,-,-,TRBV9,16
CASSLDEGLSNQPQHF,TGTGCCAGCAGCTTAGATGAGGGGCTCAGCAATCAGCCCCAGCATTTT,TRBJ1-5,-,-,TRBV11-2,16
CASSYSTGAGGNTIYF,TGTGCCAGCAGTTACTCGACAGGGGCAGGTGGAAACACCATATATTTT,TRBJ1-3,TRBD1,-,TRBV6-5,16
CATSRDGQGTNYGYTF,TGTGCCACCAGCAGAGATGGGCAGGGCACTAACTATGGCTACACCTTC,TRBJ1-2,-,-,TRBV15,16
CASSSAQDRENIQYF,TGTGCCAGCAGTTCCGCACAAGATCGGGAAAACATTCAGTACTTC,TRBJ2-4,-,few,TRBV6-5,15
CASSDPGQGAGNTIYF,TGTGCCAGTAGTGATCCGGGACAGGGGGCTGGAAACACCATATATTTT,TRBJ1-3,TRBD1,-,TRBV19,16
CASRPAGTGLGEQYF,TGTGCCAGCAGACCCGCCGGGACAGGGCTAGGAGAGCAGTACTTC,TRBJ2-7,TRBD1,-,TRBV27,15
CAISEPVKGEMNTEAFF,TGTGCCATCAGTGAACCCGTGAAGGGGGAAATGAACACTGAAGCTTTCTTT,TRBJ1-1,-,-,TRBV10-3,17
CAISEGDDEQFF,TGTGCCATCAGTGAGGGGGATGATGAGCAGTTCTTC,TRBJ2-1,-,-,TRBV10-3,12
CASSRDRGEQQYF,TGCGCCAGCAGCCGGGACAGGGGAGAACAGCAGTACTTC,TRBJ2-7,TRBD1,-,TRBV5-1,13
CASSPRGEGNQPQHF,TGTGCCAGCAGTCCAAGGGGGGAAGGCAATCAGCCCCAGCATTTT,TRBJ1-5,-,-,TRBV6-6,15
CASSPTTGPNEQYF,TGTGCCAGCAGCCCGACGACAGGCCCCAACGAGCAGTACTTC,TRBJ2-7,-,-,TRBV5-5,14
CATTEDFNGYTF,TGTGCCACCACCGAGGACTTCAATGGCTACACCTTC,TRBJ1-2,-,-,TRBV2,12
CASSEARTTGELFF,TGTGCCAGCAGTGAAGCTCGGACCACCGGGGAGCTGTTTTTT,TRBJ2-2,-,-,TRBV2,14
CASSVDPMNYEQYF,TGTGCCAGCAGCGTAGATCCCATGAACTACGAGCAGTACTTC,TRBJ2-7,-,-,TRBV9,14
CASSLAIQGVNYGYTF,TGTGCCAGCAGCTTAGCAATCCAGGGAGTTAACTATGGCTACACCTTC,TRBJ1-2,-,-,TRBV7-2,16
CASSQIPMSYEQYF,TGCGCCAGCAGCCAAATTCCCATGTCCTACGAGCAGTACTTC,TRBJ2-7,-,-,TRBV4-1,14
CASTPGQGMYEQYF,TGTGCCAGCACCCCGGGACAGGGGATGTACGAGCAGTACTTC,TRBJ2-7,TRBD1,few,TRBV6-5,14
CASSRQDYVYTF,TGTGCCAGCAGCCGCCAGGACTATGTCTACACCTTC,TRBJ1-2,-,-,TRBV7-9,12
CASTFKQGLNTEAFF,TGTGCCAGCACCTTCAAACAGGGGTTGAACACTGAAGCTTTCTTT,TRBJ1-1,TRBD1,-,TRBV6-1,15
CASRFGGGNTGELFF,-,TRBJ2-2,-,-,TRBV12-2,15
CASSSTLHEQYF,TGTGCCAGCAGTAGTACCCTCCACGAGCAGTACTTC,TRBJ2-7,-,-,TRBV28,12
CASSPDGQNGYTF,TGTGCCAGCAGCCCCGACGGGCAGAATGGCTACACCTTC,TRBJ1-2,-,-,TRBV16,13
CASSQLTGTYGYTF,TGTGCCAGCAGTCAATTAACAGGGACCTATGGCTACACCTTC,TRBJ1-2,-,-,TRBV6-6,14
CASSLMRGRNEQYF,TGCGCCAGCAGCTTGATGAGGGGGCGGAACGAGCAGTACTTC,TRBJ2-7,TRBD1,-,TRBV5-1,14
CASSPRLAGYYEQYF,TGTGCCAGCAGCCCCCGACTAGCGGGGTACTACGAGCAGTACTTC,TRBJ2-7,TRBD2,-,TRBV7-6,15
CASSFLVSGNTEAFF,TGTGCCAGCAGCTTTTTGGTTTCGGGGAACACTGAAGCTTTCTTT,TRBJ1-1,-,-,TRBV11-2,15
CASSLRGRPDTQYF,TGTGCCAGCAGTTTGAGGGGTAGACCAGATACGCAGTATTTT,TRBJ2-3,-,-,TRBV28,14